Listed below are T cell receptor beta chains from one sample, sequenced in a study of breast tumors, draining lymph nodes, adjacent tissues. TCRdb re-called the multiplex PCR reads through MiXCR, storing one row per CDR3 protein. The repertoire has about 60,000 distinct CDR3 sequences, roughly 59% of them found once; the top ten carry roughly a fifth. Input material: breast tumor tissue. The receptors come from a female donor with breast cancer. Some clones in this sample may be carry-over from other donors' samples. CDR3s leave out the opening cysteine and the closing phenylalanine or tryptophan.

CDR3	V	J
SVVYYLGGPGNTIY	TRBV29-1	TRBJ1-3
ASDRGGNSPLH	TRBV28	TRBJ1-6
ASSAWDSTDTQY	TRBV9	TRBJ2-3
SARRGVAYEQY	TRBV20-1	TRBJ2-7
ASSLYGGRQNYEQY	TRBV5-1	TRBJ2-7
ASSMRTGGFTGELF	TRBV19	TRBJ2-2
ASTAGETGELF	TRBV6-2/TRBV6-3	TRBJ2-2
ASSRTNPGTGSDTQY	TRBV7-2	TRBJ2-3
ATSRTRDGNEQF	TRBV15	TRBJ2-1
ASSLAQGHSSPLR	TRBV7-2	TRBJ1-6
ASSLEARGGGTQY	TRBV5-6	TRBJ2-5
ASSATGRYT	TRBV6-1	TRBJ1-2
GARGRTLVRGVGQY	TRBV20-1	TRBJ2-7
ASSVGLADSYEQY	TRBV9	TRBJ2-7
ASSQRRGEGTNEKLF	TRBV4-2	TRBJ1-4
ATSRERIQPQH	TRBV15	TRBJ1-5
SVFGQGYEQY	TRBV29-1	TRBJ2-7
ASRGTLNYGYT	TRBV5-1	TRBJ1-2
ASSAQAVALYNEQF	TRBV19	TRBJ2-1
ASSGTDRTWDLQF	TRBV11-2	TRBJ2-1
AGSRGLAGGISTDTQY	TRBV5-1	TRBJ2-3
AGSSTLSVGNTTY	TRBV9	TRBJ1-3
ASSHGTSYEQY	TRBV6-5	TRBJ2-7
ASSIQGAWTDTQY	TRBV14	TRBJ2-3
ASSLLGLSGNFPLH	TRBV7-2	TRBJ1-6
AGSVGPGGHYEQY	TRBV9	TRBJ2-7
SSYRVGANYNEQF	TRBV29-1	TRBJ2-1
ASSLARGQYTEAF	TRBV7-2	TRBJ1-1
ASSVTGQGNSPLH	TRBV7-3	TRBJ1-6
ASSYGGTGGTETQY	TRBV6-6	TRBJ2-5
GARLAGGSSEQY	TRBV20-1	TRBJ2-7
ATIRQGGSGANVLT	TRBV6-5	TRBJ2-6
ASSYSEVGDEQF	TRBV6-1	TRBJ2-1
ASSRPGGDTQY	TRBV4-2	TRBJ2-3
ASSPGTEVNSPLH	TRBV7-9	TRBJ1-6
ASSYNPTKLF	TRBV7-9	TRBJ2-2
ATSRDDNSPLH	TRBV15	TRBJ1-6
ASSSGSSYNSPLH	TRBV7-6	TRBJ1-6
ASGTDANSPLH	TRBV2	TRBJ1-6
ASRSPSYNEQF	TRBV7-9	TRBJ2-1
ASSYGSSGNTIY	TRBV6-2/TRBV6-3	TRBJ1-3
SARARVSYNEQF	TRBV20-1	TRBJ2-1
ASSPLDNSPLH	TRBV19	TRBJ1-6
ASSLAAGARGRGT	TRBV28	TRBJ1-2
SARALLPGNTIY	TRBV20-1	TRBJ1-3
ASSEDTGELF	TRBV6-1	TRBJ2-2
ASSEVAGPAGQY	TRBV2	TRBJ2-7
ASSEGKTGANTGELF	TRBV2	TRBJ2-2
ASSERRGTGTFGQF	TRBV2	TRBJ2-1
ASSRGGAGNQPQH	TRBV2	TRBJ1-5